A selection of T cell receptor beta chains follows, all from one sample in a study of shared clonotypes between healthy human individuals. Measured with immunoSEQ multiplex PCR; TCRdb has only the in-frame clones, and not every one. The sample includes 2.5 million or so clones, about 92% of them seen just once. The material sequenced was naive CD4+ T cells sorted from blood. These receptor sequences come from a man aged 18 to 29 in good health. The CDR3 runs from the conserved cysteine through the conserved F or W. D genes are given only for firm matches. The size of a clone is reported for some rows only, either as once, few or many, or as a class for expanded clones.

CDR3aa	CDR3nt	abundance	d_gene	v_gene	j_gene
CASSVGPGEQYF	TGTGCCAGCAGCGTAGGCCCCGGGGAGCAGTACTTC	-	-	TRBV7-2	TRBJ2-7
CASSQDLQGSGEKLFF	TGCGCCAGCAGCCAGGACCTACAGGGATCAGGGGAAAAACTGTTTTTT	-	-	TRBV5-1	TRBJ1-4
CASSQDRGLRSETQYF	TGCGCCAGCAGCCAAGATCGTGGACTCCGATCGGAGACCCAGTACTTC	-	-	TRBV4-1	TRBJ2-5
CATSRELLGQGEQYF	TGTGCCACCAGCAGAGAGCTGTTGGGCCAGGGCGAGCAGTACTTC	-	-	TRBV15	TRBJ2-7
CASSQVGGSNSPLHF	TGCGCCAGCAGCCAAGTGGGGGGTTCTAATTCACCCCTCCACTTT	-	-	TRBV4-1	TRBJ1-6
CASGREDNQPQHF	TGTGCCAGCGGGAGGGAGGACAATCAGCCCCAGCATTTT	-	-	TRBV2	TRBJ1-5
CASSFLPGQGQETQYF	TGTGCCAGCAGTTTCCTACCGGGACAGGGCCAAGAGACCCAGTACTTC	-	TRBD1	TRBV6-5	TRBJ2-5
CASRTRNGYTF	TGTGCCAGCAGAACAAGAAATGGCTACACCTTC	once	-	TRBV7-2	TRBJ1-2
CASSLLNEQFF	TGTGCCAGCAGCTTGTTGAACGAGCAGTTCTTC	few	-	TRBV5-6	TRBJ2-1
CASSLALAGAANEQYF	TGTGCCAGCAGCTTAGCCCTAGCGGGAGCAGCCAACGAGCAGTACTTC	-	TRBD2	TRBV7-2	TRBJ2-7
CARSSLGSEQFF	TGTGCCAGAAGCTCCCTCGGCAGCGAGCAGTTCTTC	-	-	TRBV7-5	TRBJ2-1
CASLTGTGAPLHF	TGCGCCAGCTTAACCGGGACAGGGGCACCCCTCCACTTT	-	TRBD1	TRBV10-2	TRBJ1-6
CASTGLEFSGANVLTF	TGTGCCAGCACGGGACTAGAATTCTCTGGGGCCAACGTCCTGACTTTC	-	TRBD2	TRBV6-6	TRBJ2-6
CASSQEGGGNTEAFF	TGCGCCAGCAGCCAAGAGGGAGGGGGGAACACTGAAGCTTTCTTT	once	-	TRBV4-3	TRBJ1-1
CASSPGTGPYGYTF	TGTGCCAGCAGTCCAGGGACAGGTCCCTATGGCTACACCTTC	-	TRBD1	TRBV27	TRBJ1-2
CASSFSGESNQPQHF	TGTGCCAGCAGCTTCTCAGGGGAGAGCAATCAGCCCCAGCATTTT	-	-	TRBV11-3	TRBJ1-5
CASSLLGGANNEQFF	TGTGCCAGCAGCTTATTAGGGGGGGCCAACAATGAGCAGTTCTTC	-	-	TRBV7-3	TRBJ2-1
CASSSRQGANSPLHF	TGTGCCAGCAGCTCGAGACAGGGGGCCAATTCACCCCTCCACTTT	few	TRBD1	TRBV7-9	TRBJ1-6
CASSLVPGNYGYTF	TGCGCCAGCAGCTTGGTACCCGGGAACTATGGCTACACCTTC	-	-	TRBV5-1	TRBJ1-2
CASSIDSGGQPAGGYTF	TGTGCCAGTAGTATAGATTCAGGGGGACAGCCGGCCGGTGGCTACACCTTC	-	TRBD1	TRBV19	TRBJ1-2
CASRENRENTEAFF	TGTGCCAGCAGGGAAAACAGGGAGAACACTGAAGCTTTCTTT	-	-	TRBV2	TRBJ1-1
CASSQGQGPFYNEQFF	TGTGCCAGCAGCCAAGGACAGGGACCATTCTACAATGAGCAGTTCTTC	-	TRBD1	TRBV14	TRBJ2-1
CASSYASREQYF	TGTGCCAGCAGTTATGCCTCGAGGGAGCAGTACTTC	-	-	TRBV6-6	TRBJ2-7
CASDRSYNEQFF	TGTGCCAGCGATAGGTCCTACAATGAGCAGTTCTTC	-	-	TRBV7-9	TRBJ2-1
CASSAGQWGYTF	TGCGCCAGCAGCGCGGGACAGTGGGGCTACACCTTC	-	TRBD1	TRBV5-1	TRBJ1-2
CASRTSSTDTQYF	TGTGCCAGCAGGACCAGTAGCACAGATACGCAGTATTTT	-	-	TRBV6-6	TRBJ2-3
CASSLGGKNKNIQYF	TGTGCCAGCAGCTTAGGGGGGAAAAACAAAAACATTCAGTACTTC	once	-	TRBV7-2	TRBJ2-4
CASSGGLAGGYTF	TGTGCCAGCAGTGGGGGGCTGGCTGGAGGCTACACCTTC	-	-	TRBV9	TRBJ1-2
CAYVTGFSERESNNGELFF	TGTGCATATGTGACGGGGTTCTCTGAACGGGAGAGTAATAACGGGGAGCTGTTTTTT	-	-	TRBV10-3	TRBJ2-2
CASTTVGYGYTF	TGTGCCAGCACTACCGTAGGGTATGGCTACACCTTC	-	-	TRBV27	TRBJ1-2
CASSLGVPTAYGYTF	TGTGCCAGCAGCTTAGGGGTACCCACAGCGTATGGCTACACCTTC	-	-	TRBV7-9	TRBJ1-2
CASSPPGTSGRYSYNEQFF	TGTGCCAGCTCACCACCGGGGACTAGCGGGAGGTACTCCTACAATGAGCAGTTCTTC	once	TRBD2	TRBV18	TRBJ2-1
CASSGGGGIGANVLTF	TGTGCCAGCAGTGGGGGAGGGGGAATTGGGGCCAACGTCCTGACTTTC	-	-	TRBV5-4	TRBJ2-6
CASSSVGQNTDTQYF	TGTGCCAGCAGCTCCGTCGGACAGAACACAGATACGCAGTATTTT	once	-	TRBV7-9	TRBJ2-3
CSVSEPGTGGNEQYF	TGCAGCGTTTCCGAACCTGGGACAGGGGGCAACGAGCAGTACTTC	-	TRBD1	TRBV29-1	TRBJ2-7
CASRLNYEQYF	TGTGCCTCCCGACTTAACTACGAGCAGTACTTC	-	-	TRBV6-5	TRBJ2-7
CASSSDRGQSTDTQYF	TGCGCCAGCAGCTCGGACAGGGGGCAGAGCACAGATACGCAGTATTTT	-	TRBD1	TRBV5-1	TRBJ2-3
CASSLGTGNIGELFF	TGCGCCAGCAGCTTGGGGACAGGGAATATCGGGGAGCTGTTTTTT	-	TRBD1	TRBV5-1	TRBJ2-2
CSVVGQPLSYDYGYTF	TGCAGCGTTGTTGGGCAGCCGTTATCCTATGACTATGGCTACACCTTC	-	-	TRBV29-1	TRBJ1-2
CASSGGLGYEQYF	TGTGCCAGCAGTGGCGGACTTGGCTACGAGCAGTACTTC	-	-	TRBV6-1	TRBJ2-7